This TCR beta chain appears in the sequencing data of a study of cytomegalovirus exposure and HLA in healthy donors. Researchers ran the PCR with 60 Vbeta and 13 Jbeta primers. The assay was immunoSEQ multiplex PCR, and TCRdb's table has in-frame clones only and misses some. This table has over 200,000 clones, around four fifths appearing once. The CDR3 consists of 14 residues. This sequence joins TRBV21-1 and TRBJ2-5; the table's D call, TRBD2, has no DNA check behind it. TRBV21-1 is a pseudogene segment. This receptor was identified in a woman in her thirties or forties in good health and CMV-seronegative. Sequencing used PBMCs. The CDR3 reads CASSSNRDQETQYF. The CDR3 DNA reads TGTGCCAGCAGCTCAAACCGGGACCAAGAGACCCAGTACTTC.